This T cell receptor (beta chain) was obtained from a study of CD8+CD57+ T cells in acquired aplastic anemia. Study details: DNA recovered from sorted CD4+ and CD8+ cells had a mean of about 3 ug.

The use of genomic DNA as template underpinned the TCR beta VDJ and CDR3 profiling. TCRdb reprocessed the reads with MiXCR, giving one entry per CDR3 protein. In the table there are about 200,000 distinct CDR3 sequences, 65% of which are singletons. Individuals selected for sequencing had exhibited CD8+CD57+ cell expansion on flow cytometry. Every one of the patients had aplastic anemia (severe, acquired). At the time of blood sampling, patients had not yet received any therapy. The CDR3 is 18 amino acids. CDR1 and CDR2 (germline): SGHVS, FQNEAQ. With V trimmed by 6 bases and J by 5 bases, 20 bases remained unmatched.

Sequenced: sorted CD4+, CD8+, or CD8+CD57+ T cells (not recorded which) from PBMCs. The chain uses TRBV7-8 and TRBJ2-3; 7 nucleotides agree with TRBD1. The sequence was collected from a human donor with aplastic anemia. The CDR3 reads CASSFGQAQMANIDTQYF. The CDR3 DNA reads TGTGCCAGCAGTTTCGGACAGGCACAGATGGCTAATATAGATACGCAGTATTTT.